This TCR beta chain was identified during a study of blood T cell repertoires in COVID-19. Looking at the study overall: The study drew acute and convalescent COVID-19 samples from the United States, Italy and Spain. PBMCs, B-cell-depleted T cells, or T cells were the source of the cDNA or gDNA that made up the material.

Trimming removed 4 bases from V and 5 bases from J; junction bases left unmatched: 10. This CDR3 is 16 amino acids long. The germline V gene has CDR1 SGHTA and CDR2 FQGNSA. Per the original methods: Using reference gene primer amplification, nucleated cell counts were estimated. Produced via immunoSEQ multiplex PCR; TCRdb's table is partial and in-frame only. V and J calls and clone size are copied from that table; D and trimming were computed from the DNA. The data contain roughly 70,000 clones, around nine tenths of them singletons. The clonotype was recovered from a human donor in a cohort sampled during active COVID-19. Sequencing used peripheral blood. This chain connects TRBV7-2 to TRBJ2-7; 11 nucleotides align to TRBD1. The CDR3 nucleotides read TGTGCCAGCAGCTCCTCCCCGGGACAGGGGGATAACGAGCAGTACTTC. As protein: CASSSSPGQGDNEQYF.